This T cell receptor beta chain was profiled in a study of Tregs in tolerant kidney transplant recipients. General study points: Validation in larger populations is needed because few patients were studied. Activated donor B cell expansion appeared to reveal the most relevant donor-specific TCRbeta repertoire. Biological reproducibility was not directly addressed in this study.

TCRdb keeps only in-frame clones here, not all; method: immunoSEQ multiplex PCR. Of 60,000 or so clones in the sample, 65% to 85% are singletons; the top ten hold 4.5% to 6.5%. CDR1 SGHDT and CDR2 YYEEEE come from the germline V gene. Trimming cost V 5 bases and J 12 bases; bases outside gene matches: 13. The CDR3 is 14 amino acids. Thawed PBMCs were FACS-sorted into unstimulated CD4+CD25+CD127- regulatory T cells, CD4+CD25- non-regulatory cells, CD4 and CD8 cells. This clone was seen at least ten times. Its cognate antigen is unknown. The source of this sequence is a human donor in good health. J is TRBJ2-7 and V is TRBV5-6, with 11 bases that match TRBD2. Specimen: CD4+ T cells from blood. The CDR3 here is CASRPELTSGSWYF. The CDR3 nucleotides are TGTGCCAGCAGGCCAGAACTTACTAGCGGGAGTTGGTACTTC.